These T cell receptor beta chains were read from a single sample in a study of T cell responses to AZD1222 COVID-19 vaccine. TCRdb keeps only in-frame clones here, not all; method: immunoSEQ multiplex PCR. The sample holds under 200,000 clones, roughly 91% seen once. This specimen consisted of peripheral blood, obtained on day 0 of AZD1222 vaccination. Every receptor here comes from an adult in good health. The CDR3 runs from the conserved cysteine through the conserved F or W. The D gene is left open where the match is weak. Not every row has a clone size; where given, it reads once, few, many or a size class.

>few|TRBJ1-6|TRBV11-2|TRBD1|14
CASSRTGTGSPLHF
TGTGCCAGCAGCAGGACAGGGACAGGGTCACCCCTCCACTTT
>NA|TRBJ1-1|TRBV29-1|NA|12
CSVVSGNTEAFF
TGCAGCGTTGTTTCAGGGAACACTGAAGCTTTCTTT
>NA|TRBJ2-1|TRBV7-2|NA|13
CASSVQGGDEQFF
TGTGCCAGCAGCGTACAGGGTGGCGATGAGCAGTTCTTC
>NA|TRBJ2-1|TRBV3-1/TRBV3-2|TRBD2|15
CASSQIAGIHNEQFF
TGTGCCAGCAGCCAAATAGCGGGAATTCACAATGAGCAGTTCTTC
>NA|TRBJ2-3|TRBV29-1|NA|15
CSVGGGRGGPDTQYF
TGCAGCGTTGGTGGAGGCAGGGGAGGCCCAGATACGCAGTATTTT
>NA|TRBJ1-1|TRBV27|NA|15
CASKPHPREGTEAFF
TGTGCCAGCAAACCCCATCCCAGGGAGGGCACTGAAGCTTTCTTT
>NA|TRBJ1-4|TRBV10-3|TRBD1|14
CAIRRGPGNEKLFF
TGTGCCATACGCAGGGGGCCGGGTAATGAAAAACTGTTTTTT
>NA|TRBJ2-7|TRBV12-5|TRBD1|13
CASGGTGAYEQYF
TGTGCTAGTGGGGGGACAGGGGCCTACGAGCAGTACTTC
>NA|TRBJ1-1|TRBV29-1|NA|15
CSALGVRDGDTEAFF
TGCAGCGCCCTCGGGGTGAGGGATGGGGACACTGAAGCTTTCTTT
>NA|TRBJ1-5|TRBV12-3/TRBV12-4|NA|12
CASRDGQMTQHF
TGTGCCAGCCGCGACGGGCAAATGACCCAGCATTTT